This TCR beta chain was captured in a study of T cells in localized non-small cell lung cancer (dated by TCRdb to 2018 to 2020). About the full investigation: Comparing tumors with uninvolved tumor-adjacent lungs, the study looked at the T cell repertoires of approximately 250 patients with early-stage NSCLC. A mean age of around 66 years was recorded for the NSCLC patients, of whom roughly 130 were male and 95 to 110 were female. The cohort comprised roughly 230 treatment-naïve NSCLC patients with resected, localized lung tumors.

Beyond this particular receptor, the publication reports: Longer overall survival was associated with higher blood T cell density, whereas shorter survival was associated with higher adjacent-lung clonality. Since the design was exploratory, TCR variables were selected using unadjusted p-values with no false-discovery rate correction. Multi-region tumor sequencing was not performed, so intratumor heterogeneity could not be excluded. A median of roughly 60 of the top 100 tumor clones were detected in paired uninvolved adjacent lung, and 25 to 35 of these tumor clones were also found among the top 100 clones of the paired uninvolved adjacent lung. The highest T cell clonality was observed in uninvolved tumor-adjacent lung, where clonality exceeded that of tumor, suggesting that antigenic responses were more focused in uninvolved tumor-adjacent lung.

At diagnosis, peripheral blood, uninvolved tumor-adjacent lung and tumor were collected and stored as a combination of fresh-frozen and FFPE material. For TCR repertoire profiling, the blood samples were analyzed as peripheral blood mononuclear cells. TCR beta CDR3 regions were sequenced from DNA using the immunoSEQ Assay. Per the authors' processing: To compute T cell density, TCR beta template counts were normalized to usable DNA, which was estimated by amplifying housekeeping genes. Richness was estimated using the preseqR package, with extrapolation to 400,000 templates for PBMC samples and to 120,000 templates for tissue samples. Clonality was taken to be one minus Pielou's evenness. To identify tissue-enriched TCRs, differential abundance testing was run on productive amino-acid clonotypes with a minimum total count of 5 and an alpha of 0.1. The Jaccard Index and the Morisita Overlap Index were used to quantify repertoire overlap between compartments. GLIPH grouped TCR beta CDR3s together with public tetramer-defined viral CDR3s, and a viral motif had to include at least three viral sequences and also show V-gene enrichment. The table comes from immuneACCESS by way of TCRdb, which keeps in-frame sequences with V and J called. Part of the clones is missing from these tables; in studies checked, under half for an unresolved V gene and the rest for unknown reasons. V and J calls and clone size are those listed in that table; D and trimming were worked out from the DNA. This sample is represented by tens of thousands of clones; 88% of them were singletons. The ten most abundant clones make up less than 25% of the sample.

The CDR3 contains 13 residues, cysteine and phenylalanine counted. The DNA shown is the 39-base CDR3, in frame from base 1. V is trimmed back by 6 bases and J by 6 bases, and the junction contains 7 bases that no gene match accounts for. The germline V gene yields SNHLY for CDR1 and FYNNEI for CDR2. With respect to this clone: The specificity of this receptor is unknown. There are no base qualities to consult, and no much larger clone falls within one base.

This sequence uses TRBV2 and TRBJ2-7; 8 middle bases align to TRBD1. The sample here was peripheral blood, taken before any cancer treatment. The receptor's source is a woman between 40 and 69 years old with stage I squamous cell lung carcinoma. The bases read TGTGCCAGCAGCAAGACAGGGGCCGTCGAGCAGTACTTC. This is translated as CASSKTGAVEQYF.